The following is a TCR beta chain sequence with its context. These data are taken from a study of CD8+CD57+ T cells in acquired aplastic anemia. Germline CDR1 reads LNHDA; CDR2 reads SQIVND (reference sequence). V was clipped by 5 bases and J by 3 bases, with 11 bases between them. This CDR3 comprises 15 residues. The template used for profiling TCR beta VDJ and CDR3 was genomic DNA. One entry per CDR3 protein results from TCRdb running MiXCR on the reads. The sample holds about 200,000 distinct CDR3 sequences, roughly 60% seen once. CD8+CD57+ cell expansion, shown by flow cytometry, had occurred in the patients selected for sequencing.

This chain links TRBV19 with TRBJ1-6; no definite D call. The sequence was obtained from a human donor with aplastic anemia. The sequenced sample consisted of sorted CD4+, CD8+, or CD8+CD57+ T cells (not recorded which) from PBMCs. This CDR3 is CASSFQADYNSPLHF. The CDR3 DNA reads as TGTGCCAGTAGTTTCCAGGCTGACTATAATTCACCCCTCCACTTT.